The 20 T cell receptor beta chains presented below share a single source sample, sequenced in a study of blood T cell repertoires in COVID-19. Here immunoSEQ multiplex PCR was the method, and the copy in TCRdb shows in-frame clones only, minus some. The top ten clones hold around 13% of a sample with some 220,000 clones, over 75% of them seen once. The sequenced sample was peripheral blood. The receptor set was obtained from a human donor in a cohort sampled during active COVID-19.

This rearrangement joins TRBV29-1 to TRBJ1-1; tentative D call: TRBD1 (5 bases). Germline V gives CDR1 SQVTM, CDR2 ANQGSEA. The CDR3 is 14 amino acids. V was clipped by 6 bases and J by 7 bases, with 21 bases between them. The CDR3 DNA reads TGCAGCGTGCCGGGACCGAGTGGCGGGGGTGAAGCTTTCTTT. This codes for CSVPGPSGGGEAFF.

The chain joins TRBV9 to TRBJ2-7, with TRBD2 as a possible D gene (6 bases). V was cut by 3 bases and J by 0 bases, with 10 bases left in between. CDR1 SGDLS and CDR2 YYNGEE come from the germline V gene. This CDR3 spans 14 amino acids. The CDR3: CASSGGDVSYEQYF. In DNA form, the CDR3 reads TGTGCCAGCAGCGGGGGGGACGTCTCCTACGAGCAGTACTTC.

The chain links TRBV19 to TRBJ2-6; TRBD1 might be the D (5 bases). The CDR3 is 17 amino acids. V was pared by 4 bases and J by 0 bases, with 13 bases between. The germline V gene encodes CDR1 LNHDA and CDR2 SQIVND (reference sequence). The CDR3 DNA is TGTGCCAGTAGTAGGAAAGGGGAAAGCTCTGGGGCCAACGTCCTGACTTTC. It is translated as CASSRKGESSGANVLTF.

As DNA, the CDR3 is TGTGCCAGTAGTATGGGGGACAGGGCGCCTATTCAGTACTTC. Amino acids: CASSMGDRAPIQYF. The chain employs TRBV19 and TRBJ2-4; 9 bases are shared with TRBD1. Germline assignment: CDR1 LNHDA and CDR2 SQIVND (reference sequence). With V trimmed by 3 bases and J by 10 bases, 7 bases remained unmatched. The CDR3 sequence is 14 residues long.

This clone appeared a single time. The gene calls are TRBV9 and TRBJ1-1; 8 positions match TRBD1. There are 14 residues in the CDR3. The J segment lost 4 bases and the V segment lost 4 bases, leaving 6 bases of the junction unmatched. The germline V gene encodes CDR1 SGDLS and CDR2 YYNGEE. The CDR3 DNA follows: TGTGCCAGCAGCCCGGGACAGGAATTCACTGAAGCTTTCTTT. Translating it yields CASSPGQEFTEAFF.

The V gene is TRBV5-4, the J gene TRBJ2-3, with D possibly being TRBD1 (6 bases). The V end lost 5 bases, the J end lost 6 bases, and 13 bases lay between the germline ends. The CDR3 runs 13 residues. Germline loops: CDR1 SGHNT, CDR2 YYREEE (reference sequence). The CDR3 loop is CASRPGTTDTQYF. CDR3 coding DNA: TGTGCCAGCAGACCCGGGACAACTGATACGCAGTATTTT.

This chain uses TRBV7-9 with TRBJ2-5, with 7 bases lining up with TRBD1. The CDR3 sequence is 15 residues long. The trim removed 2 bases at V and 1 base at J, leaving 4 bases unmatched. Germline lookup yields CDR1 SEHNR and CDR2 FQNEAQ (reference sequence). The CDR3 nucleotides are TGTGCCAGCAGCTTAATGGGGGACAGCCAAGAGACCCAGTACTTC. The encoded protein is CASSLMGDSQETQYF.

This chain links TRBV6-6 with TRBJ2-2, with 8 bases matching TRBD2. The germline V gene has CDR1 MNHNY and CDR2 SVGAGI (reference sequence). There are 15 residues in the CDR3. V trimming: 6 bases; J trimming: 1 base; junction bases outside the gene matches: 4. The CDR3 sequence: CASRPGLGNTGELFF. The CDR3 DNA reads TGTGCCAGCAGACCGGGACTAGGGAACACCGGGGAGCTGTTTTTT.

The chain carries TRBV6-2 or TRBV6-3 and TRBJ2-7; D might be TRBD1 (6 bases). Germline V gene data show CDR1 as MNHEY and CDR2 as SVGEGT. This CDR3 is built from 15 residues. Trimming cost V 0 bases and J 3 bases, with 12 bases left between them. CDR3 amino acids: CASSYSRGSDYEQYF. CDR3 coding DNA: TGTGCCAGCAGTTACTCTAGGGGGAGTGACTACGAGCAGTACTTC.

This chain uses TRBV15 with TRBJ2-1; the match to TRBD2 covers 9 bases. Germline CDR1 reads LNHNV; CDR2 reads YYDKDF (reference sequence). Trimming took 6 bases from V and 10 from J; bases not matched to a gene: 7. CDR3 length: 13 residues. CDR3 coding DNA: TGTGCCACCAGGGCGGGAGGGACGCGGGAGCAGTTCTTC. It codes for CATRAGGTREQFF.

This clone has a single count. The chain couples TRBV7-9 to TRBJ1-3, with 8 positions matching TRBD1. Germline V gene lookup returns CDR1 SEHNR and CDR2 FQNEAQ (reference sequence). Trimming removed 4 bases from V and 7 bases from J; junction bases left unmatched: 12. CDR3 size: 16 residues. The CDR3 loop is CASSSPRDRRGNTIYF. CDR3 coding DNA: TGTGCCAGCAGCTCCCCCCGGGACAGGAGGGGGAACACCATATATTTT.

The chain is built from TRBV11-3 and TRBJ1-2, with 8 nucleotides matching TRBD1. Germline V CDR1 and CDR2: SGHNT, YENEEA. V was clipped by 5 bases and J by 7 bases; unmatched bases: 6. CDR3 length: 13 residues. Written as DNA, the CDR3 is TGTGCCAGCAGCACCCGGACAGGGTTTGGCTACACCTTC. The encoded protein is CASSTRTGFGYTF.

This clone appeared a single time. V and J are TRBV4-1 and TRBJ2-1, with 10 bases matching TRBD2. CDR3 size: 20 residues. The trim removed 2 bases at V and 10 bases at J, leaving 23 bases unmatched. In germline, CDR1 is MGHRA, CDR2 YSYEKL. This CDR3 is CASSQPDSFLRAGGPREQFF. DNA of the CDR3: TGCGCCAGCAGCCAACCGGACAGCTTCCTCCGAGCGGGAGGGCCAAGGGAGCAGTTCTTC.

This CDR3 is CASSQETRDTEAFF. CDR3 coding DNA: TGCGCCAGCAGCCAAGAGACCAGGGACACTGAAGCTTTCTTT. The rearrangement links TRBV4-1 to TRBJ1-1; perhaps TRBD1 as D (5 bases). Looked up from germline, CDR1 is MGHRA and CDR2 is YSYEKL. The CDR3 contains 14 residues. Trimming took off 0 bases at V and 3 bases at J, with 8 bases between the two ends.

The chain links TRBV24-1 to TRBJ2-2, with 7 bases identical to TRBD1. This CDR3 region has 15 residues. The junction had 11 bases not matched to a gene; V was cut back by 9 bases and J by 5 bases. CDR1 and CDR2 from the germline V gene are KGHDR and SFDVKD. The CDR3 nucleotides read TGTGCCACCGGCTTACCGGGACAGAGGACCGGGGAGCTGTTTTTT. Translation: CATGLPGQRTGELFF.

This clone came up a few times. The CDR3 nucleotides read TGTGCCAGCAGCTCAGCGGCAGGGGGAGGGCTAGCGGGAGTGGCCGGGGAGCTGTTTTTT. This encodes CASSSAAGGGLAGVAGELFF. V is TRBV28 and J is TRBJ2-2; 10 nucleotides agree with TRBD2. The V and J ends lost 6 bases and 6 bases, in that order; junction bases with no gene match: 22. Looked up from germline, CDR1 is MDHEN and CDR2 is SYDVKM. The CDR3 loop spans 20 amino acids.

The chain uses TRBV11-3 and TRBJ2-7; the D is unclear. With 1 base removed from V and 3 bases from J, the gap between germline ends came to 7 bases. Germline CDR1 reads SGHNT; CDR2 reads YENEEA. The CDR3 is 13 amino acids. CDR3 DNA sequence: TGTGCCAGCAGCTTAGGAGAATACTACGAGCAGTACTTC. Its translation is CASSLGEYYEQYF.

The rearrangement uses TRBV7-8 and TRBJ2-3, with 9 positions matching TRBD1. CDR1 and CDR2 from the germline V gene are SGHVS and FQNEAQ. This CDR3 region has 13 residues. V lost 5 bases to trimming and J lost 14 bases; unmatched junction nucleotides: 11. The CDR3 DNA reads TGTGCCAGCAGCGCTATGCCAGGGACAGGGACGTATTTT. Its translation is CASSAMPGTGTYF.

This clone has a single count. CDR3 amino acids: CAISDGGAGELFF. As DNA, the CDR3 is TGTGCCATCAGTGACGGGGGGGCCGGGGAGCTGTTTTTT. The V gene is TRBV10-3, the J gene TRBJ2-2; 8 nucleotides agree with TRBD2. The CDR3 has 13 amino acids. The germline V gene encodes CDR1 ENHRY and CDR2 SYGVKD. With V trimmed by 3 bases and J by 6 bases, 0 bases remained unmatched.

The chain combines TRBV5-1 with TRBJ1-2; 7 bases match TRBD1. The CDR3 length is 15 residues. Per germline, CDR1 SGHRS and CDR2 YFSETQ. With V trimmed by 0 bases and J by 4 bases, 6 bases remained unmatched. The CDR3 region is CASSLAQGRSYGYTF. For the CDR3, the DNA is TGCGCCAGCAGCTTGGCACAGGGGAGAAGCTATGGCTACACCTTC.